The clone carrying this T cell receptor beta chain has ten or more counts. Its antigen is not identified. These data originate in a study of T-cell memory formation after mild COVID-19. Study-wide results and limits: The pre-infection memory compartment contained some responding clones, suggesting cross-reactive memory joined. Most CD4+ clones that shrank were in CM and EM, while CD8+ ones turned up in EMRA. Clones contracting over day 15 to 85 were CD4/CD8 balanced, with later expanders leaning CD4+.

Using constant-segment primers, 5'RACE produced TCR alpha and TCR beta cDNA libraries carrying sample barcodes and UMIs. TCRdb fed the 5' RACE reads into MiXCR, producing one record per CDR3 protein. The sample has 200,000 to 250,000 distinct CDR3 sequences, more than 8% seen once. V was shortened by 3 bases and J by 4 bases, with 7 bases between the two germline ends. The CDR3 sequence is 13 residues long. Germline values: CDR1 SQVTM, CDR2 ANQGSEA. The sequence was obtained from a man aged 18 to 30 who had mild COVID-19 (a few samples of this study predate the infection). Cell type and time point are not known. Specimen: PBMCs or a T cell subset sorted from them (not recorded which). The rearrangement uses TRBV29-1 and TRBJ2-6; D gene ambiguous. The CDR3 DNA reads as TGCAGCGTTGAGGGGTCGGGGGCCAACGTCCTGACTTTC. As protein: CSVEGSGANVLTF.